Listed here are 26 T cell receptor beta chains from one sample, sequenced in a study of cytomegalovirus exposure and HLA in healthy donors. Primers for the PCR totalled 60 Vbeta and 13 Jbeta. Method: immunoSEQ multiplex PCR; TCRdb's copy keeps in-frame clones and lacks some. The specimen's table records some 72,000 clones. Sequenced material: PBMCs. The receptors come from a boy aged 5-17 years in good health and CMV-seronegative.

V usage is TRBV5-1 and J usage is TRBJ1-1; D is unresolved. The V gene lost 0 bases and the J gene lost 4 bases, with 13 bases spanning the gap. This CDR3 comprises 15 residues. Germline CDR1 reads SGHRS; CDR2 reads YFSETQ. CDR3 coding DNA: TGCGCCAGCAGCTTGGTCTGGGGAGGCGGCACTGAAGCTTTCTTT. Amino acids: CASSLVWGGGTEAFF.

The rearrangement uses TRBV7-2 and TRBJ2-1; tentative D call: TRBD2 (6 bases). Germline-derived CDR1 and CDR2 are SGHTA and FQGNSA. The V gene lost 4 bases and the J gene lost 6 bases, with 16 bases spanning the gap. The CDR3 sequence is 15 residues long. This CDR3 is CASSSGTRRANEQFF. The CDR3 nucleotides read TGTGCCAGCAGCTCAGGGACTCGGAGGGCCAATGAGCAGTTCTTC.

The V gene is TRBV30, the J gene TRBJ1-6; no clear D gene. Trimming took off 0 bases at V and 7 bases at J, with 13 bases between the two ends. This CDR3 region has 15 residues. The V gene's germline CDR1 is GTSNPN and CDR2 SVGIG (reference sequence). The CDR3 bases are TGTGCCTGGAGTGTAGCGTGGAAAGTAAATTCACCCCTCCACTTT. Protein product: CAWSVAWKVNSPLHF.

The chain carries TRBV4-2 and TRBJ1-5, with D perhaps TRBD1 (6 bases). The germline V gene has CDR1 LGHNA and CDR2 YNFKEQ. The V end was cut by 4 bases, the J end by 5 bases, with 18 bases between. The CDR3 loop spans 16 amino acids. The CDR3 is CASSPYFDRKDQPQHF. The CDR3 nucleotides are TGTGCCAGCAGCCCCTACTTCGACAGGAAAGATCAGCCCCAGCATTTT.

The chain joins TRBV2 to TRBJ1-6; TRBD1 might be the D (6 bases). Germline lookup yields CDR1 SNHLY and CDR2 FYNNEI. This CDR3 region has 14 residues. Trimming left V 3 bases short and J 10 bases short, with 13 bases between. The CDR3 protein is CASSDRGARSPLHF. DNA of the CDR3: TGTGCCAGCAGTGACCGGGGGGCAAGGTCACCCCTCCACTTT.

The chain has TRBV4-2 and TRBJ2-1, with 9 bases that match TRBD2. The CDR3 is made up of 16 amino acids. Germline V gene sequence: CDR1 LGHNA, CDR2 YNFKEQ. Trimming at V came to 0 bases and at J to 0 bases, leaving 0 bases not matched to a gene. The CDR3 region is CASSQERGGSYNEQFF. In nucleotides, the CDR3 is TGTGCCAGCAGCCAAGAGCGGGGGGGCTCCTACAATGAGCAGTTCTTC.

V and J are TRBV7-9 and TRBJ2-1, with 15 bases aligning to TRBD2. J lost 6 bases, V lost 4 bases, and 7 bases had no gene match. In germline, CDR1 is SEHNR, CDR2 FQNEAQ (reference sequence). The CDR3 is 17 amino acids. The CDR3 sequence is CASSSRTSGRALNEQFF. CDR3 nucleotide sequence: TGTGCCAGCAGCTCCCGGACTAGCGGGAGGGCCCTCAATGAGCAGTTCTTC.

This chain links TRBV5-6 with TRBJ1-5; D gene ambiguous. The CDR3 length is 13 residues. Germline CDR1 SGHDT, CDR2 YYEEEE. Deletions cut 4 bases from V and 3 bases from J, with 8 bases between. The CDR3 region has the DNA TGTGCCAGCAGCAACAGCTACAATCAGCCCCAGCATTTT. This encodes CASSNSYNQPQHF.

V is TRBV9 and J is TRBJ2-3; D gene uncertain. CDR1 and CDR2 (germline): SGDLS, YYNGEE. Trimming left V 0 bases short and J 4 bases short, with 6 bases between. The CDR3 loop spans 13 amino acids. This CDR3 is CASSVDFPDTQYF. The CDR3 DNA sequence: TGTGCCAGCAGCGTAGACTTCCCAGATACGCAGTATTTT.

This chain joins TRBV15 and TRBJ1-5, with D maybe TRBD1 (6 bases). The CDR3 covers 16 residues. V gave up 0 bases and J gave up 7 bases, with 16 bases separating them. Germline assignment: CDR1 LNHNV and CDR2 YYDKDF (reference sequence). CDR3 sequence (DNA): TGTGCCACCAGCAGAGATCTGGGGGCGAACAAACAGCCCCAGCATTTT. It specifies CATSRDLGANKQPQHF.

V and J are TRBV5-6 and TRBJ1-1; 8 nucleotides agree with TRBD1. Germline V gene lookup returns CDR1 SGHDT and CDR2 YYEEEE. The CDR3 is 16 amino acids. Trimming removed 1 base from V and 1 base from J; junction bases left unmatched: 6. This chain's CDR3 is CASSLRIGQGNTEAFF. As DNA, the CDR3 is TGTGCCAGCAGCTTGAGAATTGGACAGGGGAACACTGAAGCTTTCTTT.

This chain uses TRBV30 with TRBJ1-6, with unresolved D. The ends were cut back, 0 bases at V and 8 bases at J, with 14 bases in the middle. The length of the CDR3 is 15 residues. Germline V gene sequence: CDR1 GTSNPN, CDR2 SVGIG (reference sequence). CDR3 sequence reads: CAWSVKGRGDSPLHF. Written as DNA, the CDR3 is TGTGCCTGGAGTGTGAAAGGGCGGGGTGATTCACCCCTCCACTTT.

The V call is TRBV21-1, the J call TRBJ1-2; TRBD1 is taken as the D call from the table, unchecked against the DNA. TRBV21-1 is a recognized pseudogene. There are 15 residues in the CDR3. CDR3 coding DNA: TGTGCCAGCAGCAAAGTGGGACAGAGTGGGTATGGCTACACCTTC. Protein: CASSKVGQSGYGYTF.

The CDR3, as DNA: TGTGCCTGGGGGAGGAGCGCCTACGAGCAGTACTTC. As protein: CAWGRSAYEQYF. The chain combines TRBV30 with TRBJ2-7, with D possibly TRBD2 on 6 matching bases. V dropped 5 bases and J dropped 2 bases, with 10 bases sitting between them. The CDR3 runs 12 residues. Looked up from germline, CDR1 is GTSNPN and CDR2 is SVGIG (reference sequence).

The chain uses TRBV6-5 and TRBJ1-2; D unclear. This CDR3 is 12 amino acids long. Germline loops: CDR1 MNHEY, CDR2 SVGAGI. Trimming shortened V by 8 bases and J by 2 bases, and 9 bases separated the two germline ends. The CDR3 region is CASLGKNYGYTF. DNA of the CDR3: TGTGCCAGCCTCGGGAAGAACTATGGCTACACCTTC.

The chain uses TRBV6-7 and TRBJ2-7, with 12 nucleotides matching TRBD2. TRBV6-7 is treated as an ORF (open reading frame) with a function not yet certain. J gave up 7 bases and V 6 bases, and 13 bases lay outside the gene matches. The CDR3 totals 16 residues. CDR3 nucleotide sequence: TGTGCCAGCAGACCGACTAGCGGGAGCCTCGCGGGGGAGCAGTACTTC. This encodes CASRPTSGSLAGEQYF.

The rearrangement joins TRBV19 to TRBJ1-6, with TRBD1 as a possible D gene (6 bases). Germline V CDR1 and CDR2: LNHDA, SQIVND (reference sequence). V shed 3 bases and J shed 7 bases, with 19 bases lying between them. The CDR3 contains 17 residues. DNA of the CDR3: TGTGCCAGTAGTATGGTATCAAGGGGTCAGGGGAATTCACCCCTCCACTTT. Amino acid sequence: CASSMVSRGQGNSPLHF.

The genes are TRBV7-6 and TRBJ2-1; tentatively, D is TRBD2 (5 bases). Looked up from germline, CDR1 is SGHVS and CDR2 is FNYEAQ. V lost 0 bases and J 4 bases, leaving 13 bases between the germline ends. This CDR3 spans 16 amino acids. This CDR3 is CASSLARAGLYNEQFF. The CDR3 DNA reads TGTGCCAGCAGCTTAGCGCGGGCCGGTCTGTACAATGAGCAGTTCTTC.

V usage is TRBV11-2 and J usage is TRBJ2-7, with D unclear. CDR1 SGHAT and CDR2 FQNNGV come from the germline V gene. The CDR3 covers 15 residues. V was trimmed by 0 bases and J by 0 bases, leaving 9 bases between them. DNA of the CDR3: TGTGCCAGCAGCTTAGAACGTGGCAGCTCCTACGAGCAGTACTTC. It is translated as CASSLERGSSYEQYF.

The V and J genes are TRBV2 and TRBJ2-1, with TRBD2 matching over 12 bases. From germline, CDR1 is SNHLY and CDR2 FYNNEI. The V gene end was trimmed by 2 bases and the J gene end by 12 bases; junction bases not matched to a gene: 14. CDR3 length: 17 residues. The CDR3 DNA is TGTGCCAGCAGTGAAAAAGTGGTCGGACTAGCGGGATTTGTGCAGTTCTTC. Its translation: CASSEKVVGLAGFVQFF.

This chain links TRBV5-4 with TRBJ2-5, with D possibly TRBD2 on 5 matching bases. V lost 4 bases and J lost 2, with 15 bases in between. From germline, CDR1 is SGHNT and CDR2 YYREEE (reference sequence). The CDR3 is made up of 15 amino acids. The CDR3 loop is CASSPREPIQETQYF. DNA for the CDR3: TGTGCCAGCAGCCCCCGGGAACCTATTCAAGAGACCCAGTACTTC.

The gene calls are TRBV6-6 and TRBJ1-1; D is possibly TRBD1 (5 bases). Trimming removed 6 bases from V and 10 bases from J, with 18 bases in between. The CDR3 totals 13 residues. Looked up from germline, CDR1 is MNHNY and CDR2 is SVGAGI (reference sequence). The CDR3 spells CASSQRETALAFF. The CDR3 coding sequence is TGTGCCAGCAGCCAACGGGAGACAGCGCTAGCTTTCTTT.

Here the CDR3 DNA reads TGCGCCAGCAGCCAAGGAAGCAGGGCTACCTCTGGAAACACCATATATTTT. This codes for CASSQGSRATSGNTIYF. The rearrangement links TRBV4-1 to TRBJ1-3; D possibly corresponds to TRBD1 (5 bases). V lost 1 base, J lost 0 bases, and 13 bases lay in between. CDR1 MGHRA and CDR2 YSYEKL come from the germline V gene. The CDR3 is 17 residues long.

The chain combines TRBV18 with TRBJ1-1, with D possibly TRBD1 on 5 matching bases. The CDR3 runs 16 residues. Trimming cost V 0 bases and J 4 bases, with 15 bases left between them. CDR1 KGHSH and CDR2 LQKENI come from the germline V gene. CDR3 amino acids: CASSPPTGVMGTEAFF. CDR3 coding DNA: TGTGCCAGCTCACCACCGACGGGGGTTATGGGCACTGAAGCTTTCTTT. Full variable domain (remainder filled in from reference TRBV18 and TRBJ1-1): NAGVMQNPRHLVRRRGQEARLRCSPMKGHSHVYWYRQLPEEGLKFMVYLQKENIIDESGMPKERFSAEFPKEGPSILRIQQVVRGDSAAYFCASSPPTGVMGTEAFFGQGTRLTVV.

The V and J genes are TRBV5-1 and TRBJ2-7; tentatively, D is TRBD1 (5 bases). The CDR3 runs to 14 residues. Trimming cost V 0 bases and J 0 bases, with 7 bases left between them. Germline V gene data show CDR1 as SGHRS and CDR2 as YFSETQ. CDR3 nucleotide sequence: TGCGCCAGCAGCTTGGACGGACACTCCTACGAGCAGTACTTC. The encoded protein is CASSLDGHSYEQYF.

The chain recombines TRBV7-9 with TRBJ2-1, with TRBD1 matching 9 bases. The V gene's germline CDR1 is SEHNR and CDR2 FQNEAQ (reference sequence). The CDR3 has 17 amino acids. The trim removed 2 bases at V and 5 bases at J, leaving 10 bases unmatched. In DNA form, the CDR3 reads TGTGCCAGCAGCTTACTGGGTTCGGGACAGGGTCACAATGAGCAGTTCTTC. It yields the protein CASSLLGSGQGHNEQFF. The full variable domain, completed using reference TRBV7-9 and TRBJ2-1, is DTGVSQNPRHKITKRGQNVTFRCDPISEHNRLYWYRQTLGQGPEFLTYFQNEAQLEKSRLLSDRFSAERPKGSFSTLEIQRTEQGDSAMYLCASSLLGSGQGHNEQFFGPGTRLTVL.